This T cell receptor (beta chain) was sequenced in a study of chemoradiotherapy in HPV16-positive cancers. As for this clone: What it binds is not known.

Trimming left V 5 bases short and J 2 bases short, with 10 bases between. CDR3 length equals 13 residues. Germline V gene lookup returns CDR1 SGHRS and CDR2 YFSETQ. Clones were read by immunoSEQ multiplex PCR, and TCRdb kept only the in-frame ones, dropping some. The table shows several thousand clones, with around 94% occurring only once. Study-level points and caveats: Functional assays defining HPV-specific T cells used only two HPV16-positive patients. Candidate HPV-specific clones and E7-related TCR motifs grew in tumor during treatment. For HPV16-positive patients, expanding HPV-responsive T cells associated with longer recurrence-free survival.

Over chemoradiotherapy, repertoires were sampled more than once. Sampling was carried out from a patient who underwent chemoradiotherapy. The J gene is TRBJ1-2, the V gene TRBV5-1; the D is unclear. The sequence came from a human donor with HPV-associated anogenital cancer. CDR3 region: CASRKVLNYGYTF. Here the CDR3 DNA reads TGCGCCAGCAGGAAGGTACTCAACTATGGCTACACCTTC.